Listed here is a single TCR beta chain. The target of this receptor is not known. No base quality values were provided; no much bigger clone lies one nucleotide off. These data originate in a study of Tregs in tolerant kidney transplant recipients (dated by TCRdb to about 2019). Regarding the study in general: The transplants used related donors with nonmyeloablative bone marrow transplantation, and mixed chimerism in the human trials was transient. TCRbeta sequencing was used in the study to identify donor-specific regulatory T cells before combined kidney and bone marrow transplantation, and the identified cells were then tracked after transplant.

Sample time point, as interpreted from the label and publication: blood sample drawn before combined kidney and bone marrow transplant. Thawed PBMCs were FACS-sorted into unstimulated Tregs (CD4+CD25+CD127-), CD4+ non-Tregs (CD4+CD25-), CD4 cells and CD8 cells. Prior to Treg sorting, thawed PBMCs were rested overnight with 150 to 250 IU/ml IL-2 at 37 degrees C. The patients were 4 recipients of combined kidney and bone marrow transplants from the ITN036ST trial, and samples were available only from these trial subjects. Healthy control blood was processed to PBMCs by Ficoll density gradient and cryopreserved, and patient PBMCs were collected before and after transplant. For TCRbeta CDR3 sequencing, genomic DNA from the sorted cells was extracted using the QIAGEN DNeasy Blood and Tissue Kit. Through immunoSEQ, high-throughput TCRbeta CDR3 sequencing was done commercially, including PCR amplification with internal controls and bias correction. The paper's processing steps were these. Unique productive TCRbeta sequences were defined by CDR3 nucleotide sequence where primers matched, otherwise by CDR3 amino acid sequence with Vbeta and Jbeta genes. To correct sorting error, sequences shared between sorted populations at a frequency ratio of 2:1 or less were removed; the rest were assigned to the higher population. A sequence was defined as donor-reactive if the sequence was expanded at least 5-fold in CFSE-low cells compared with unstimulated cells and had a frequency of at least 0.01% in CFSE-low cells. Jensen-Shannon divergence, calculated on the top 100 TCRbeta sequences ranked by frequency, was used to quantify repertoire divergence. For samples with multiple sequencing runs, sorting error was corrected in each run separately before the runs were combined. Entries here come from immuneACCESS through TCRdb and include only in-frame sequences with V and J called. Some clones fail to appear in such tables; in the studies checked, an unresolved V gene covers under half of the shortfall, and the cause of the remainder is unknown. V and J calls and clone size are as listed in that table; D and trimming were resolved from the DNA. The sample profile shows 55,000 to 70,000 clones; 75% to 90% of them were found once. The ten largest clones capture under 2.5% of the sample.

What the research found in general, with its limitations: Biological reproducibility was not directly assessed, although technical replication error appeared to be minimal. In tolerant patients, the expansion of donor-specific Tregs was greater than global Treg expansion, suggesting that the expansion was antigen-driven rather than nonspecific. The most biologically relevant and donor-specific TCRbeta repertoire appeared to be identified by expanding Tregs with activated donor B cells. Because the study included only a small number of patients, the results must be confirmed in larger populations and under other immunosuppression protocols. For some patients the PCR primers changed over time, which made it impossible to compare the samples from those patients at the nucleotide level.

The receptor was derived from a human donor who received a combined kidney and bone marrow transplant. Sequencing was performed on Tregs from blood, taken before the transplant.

The CDR3 region: CASSYSGGEPQHF. The sequence in DNA is TGTGCCAGCAGTTACTCGGGGGGTGAGCCCCAGCATTTT. The chain employs TRBV6-6 and TRBJ1-5; matching of 5 bases hints at TRBD1 as the D gene. The CDR3 has 13 amino acids, counting the end cysteine and phenylalanine. Only the CDR3 DNA stays, 39 bases, in frame from base 1. A distance of 8 bases separates the germline ends of V and J, which lose 0 bases and 8 bases respectively. Reading the germline V gene (reference sequence) gives CDR1 MNHNY and CDR2 SVGAGI.